The 9 T cell receptor beta chains below come from one sample, sequenced in a study of beta chain features in type 1 diabetes. TCRB transcripts that were expressed got sequenced, as all of the isolated RNA had been reverse transcribed. Sequencing was performed with immunoSEQ multiplex PCR; in TCRdb, only in-frame clones are kept and a portion is missing. The repertoire holds hundreds of thousands of clones, with around 14% as singletons. The sequenced sample consisted of naive CD4+ T cells from blood. Receptors originate from a man aged 25 to 40 in good health.

The V call is TRBV11-3, the J call TRBJ2-4; 8 nucleotides align to TRBD2. The CDR3 totals 11 residues. The junction had 5 bases not matched to a gene; V was cut back by 4 bases and J by 15 bases. Germline V gene lookup returns CDR1 SGHNT and CDR2 YENEEA. CDR3 DNA sequence: TGTGCCAGCAGCTACCTGGGACTAGGGTACTTC. Translated, it gives CASSYLGLGYF.

The chain employs TRBV7-6 and TRBJ1-5; no definite D call. This CDR3 is built from 13 residues. V shed 4 bases and J shed 7 bases, with 11 bases lying between them. Germline assignment: CDR1 SGHVS and CDR2 FNYEAQ. The CDR3 loop is CASSSGRAQPQHF. CDR3 nucleotide sequence: TGTGCCAGCAGCTCAGGACGCGCGCAGCCCCAGCATTTT.

This clone occurred a few times. DNA for the CDR3: TGTGCCAGCAGTGAAGGGGCCCACAGTCGCGAAGCTTTCTTT. Protein sequence: CASSEGAHSREAFF. The V call is TRBV2, the J call TRBJ1-1; no clear D. CDR3 length: 14 amino acids. Germline-derived CDR1 and CDR2 are SNHLY and FYNNEI. The V gene lost 1 base and the J gene lost 8 bases, with 14 bases spanning the gap.

The chain carries TRBV29-1 and TRBJ1-2; 10 nucleotides agree with TRBD1. The V segment lost 6 bases and the J segment 4 bases; nucleotides outside the gene matches: 14. There are 16 residues in the CDR3. CDR1 is SQVTM, CDR2 ANQGSEA, per germline. CDR3 region: CSVIAPGQGRAYGYTF. CDR3 coding DNA: TGCAGCGTCATCGCTCCGGGACAGGGGAGGGCCTATGGCTACACCTTC.

This chain links TRBV7-2 with TRBJ2-7; 7 positions match TRBD1. Trimming cost V 2 bases and J 4 bases; bases outside gene matches: 5. The V gene's germline CDR1 is SGHTA and CDR2 FQGNSA. The CDR3 totals 14 residues. CDR3 bases: TGTGCCAGCAGCTTACACAGGGGTGATTACGAGCAGTACTTC. As protein: CASSLHRGDYEQYF.

The chain employs TRBV7-9 and TRBJ1-1, with D possibly TRBD1 on 6 matching bases. This CDR3 comprises 13 residues. V was cut by 5 bases and J by 6 bases, with 13 bases left in between. Germline CDR1 SEHNR, CDR2 FQNEAQ (reference sequence). CDR3 nucleotide sequence: TGTGCCAGCAGCCCCGGACAGAATGCTGAAGCTTTCTTT. Translated: CASSPGQNAEAFF.

This sequence joins TRBV10-3 and TRBJ2-3, with TRBD2 identical over 14 bases. Germline assignment: CDR1 ENHRY and CDR2 SYGVKD. V shed 4 bases, J shed 4 bases, and the junction held 7 bases outside the gene matches. The CDR3 runs to 17 residues. CDR3 nucleotides: TGTGCCATCAGTGGCCCGACTAGCGGGGGGGCCGCAGATACGCAGTATTTT. Amino acid sequence: CAISGPTSGGAADTQYF.

This CDR3 reads CASSVAAGQITDTQYF. The CDR3 region has the DNA TGTGCCAGCAGCGTAGCTGCGGGACAAATCACAGATACGCAGTATTTT. The chain links TRBV9 to TRBJ2-3, with D tentatively TRBD1 or TRBD2 (6 bases each). The germline CDR1 and CDR2 sequences are SGDLS and YYNGEE. The V gene lost 0 bases and the J gene lost 2 bases, with 13 bases spanning the gap. CDR3 length: 16 residues.

This clone was counted a few times. V usage is TRBV6-6 and J usage is TRBJ2-3; 7 positions agree with TRBD1. The CDR3 totals 15 residues. The ends lost 1 base at V and 5 bases at J; junction bases unmatched: 6. Germline CDR1 reads MNHNY; CDR2 reads SVGAGI (reference sequence). This CDR3 reads CASSYFDRAGDTQYF. The CDR3, as DNA: TGTGCCAGCAGTTACTTTGACAGGGCAGGAGATACGCAGTATTTT.